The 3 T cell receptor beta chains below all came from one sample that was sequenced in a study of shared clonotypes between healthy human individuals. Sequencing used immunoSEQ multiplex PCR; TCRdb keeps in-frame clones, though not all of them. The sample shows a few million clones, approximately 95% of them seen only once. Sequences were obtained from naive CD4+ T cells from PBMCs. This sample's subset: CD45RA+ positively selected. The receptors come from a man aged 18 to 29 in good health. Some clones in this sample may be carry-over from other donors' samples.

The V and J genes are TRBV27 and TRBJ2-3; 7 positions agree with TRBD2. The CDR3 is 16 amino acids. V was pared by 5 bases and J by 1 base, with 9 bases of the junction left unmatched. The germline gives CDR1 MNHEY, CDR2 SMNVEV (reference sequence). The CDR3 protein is CASSLIAGYGTDTQYF. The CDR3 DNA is TGTGCCAGCAGTCTCATAGCGGGTTATGGCACAGATACGCAGTATTTT.

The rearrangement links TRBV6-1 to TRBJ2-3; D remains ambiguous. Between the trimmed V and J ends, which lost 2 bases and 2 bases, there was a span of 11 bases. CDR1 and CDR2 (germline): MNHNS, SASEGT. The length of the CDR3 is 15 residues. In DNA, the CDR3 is TGTGCCAGCAGTGAAATAGCAGCACTCACAGATACGCAGTATTTT. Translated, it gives CASSEIAALTDTQYF.

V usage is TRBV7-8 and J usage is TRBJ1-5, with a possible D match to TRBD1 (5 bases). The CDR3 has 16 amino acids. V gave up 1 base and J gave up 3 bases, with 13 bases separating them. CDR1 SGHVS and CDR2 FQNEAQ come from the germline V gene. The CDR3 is CASSLEARGINQPQHF. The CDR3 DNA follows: TGTGCCAGCAGCTTAGAAGCGCGGGGGATCAATCAGCCCCAGCATTTT.